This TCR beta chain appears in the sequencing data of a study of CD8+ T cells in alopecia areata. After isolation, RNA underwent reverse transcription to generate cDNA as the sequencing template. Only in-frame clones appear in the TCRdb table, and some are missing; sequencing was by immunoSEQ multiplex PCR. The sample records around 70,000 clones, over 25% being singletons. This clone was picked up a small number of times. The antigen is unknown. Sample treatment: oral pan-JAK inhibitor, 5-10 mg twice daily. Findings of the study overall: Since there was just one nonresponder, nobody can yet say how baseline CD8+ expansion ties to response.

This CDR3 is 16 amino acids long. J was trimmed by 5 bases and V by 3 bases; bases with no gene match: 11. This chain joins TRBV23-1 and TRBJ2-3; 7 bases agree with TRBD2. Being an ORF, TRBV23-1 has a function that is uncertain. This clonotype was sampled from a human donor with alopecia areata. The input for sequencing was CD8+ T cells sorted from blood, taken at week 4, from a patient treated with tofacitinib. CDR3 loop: CASSHGLAESGDTQYF. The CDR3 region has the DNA TGCGCCAGCAGTCACGGCCTAGCGGAATCGGGAGATACGCAGTATTTT.